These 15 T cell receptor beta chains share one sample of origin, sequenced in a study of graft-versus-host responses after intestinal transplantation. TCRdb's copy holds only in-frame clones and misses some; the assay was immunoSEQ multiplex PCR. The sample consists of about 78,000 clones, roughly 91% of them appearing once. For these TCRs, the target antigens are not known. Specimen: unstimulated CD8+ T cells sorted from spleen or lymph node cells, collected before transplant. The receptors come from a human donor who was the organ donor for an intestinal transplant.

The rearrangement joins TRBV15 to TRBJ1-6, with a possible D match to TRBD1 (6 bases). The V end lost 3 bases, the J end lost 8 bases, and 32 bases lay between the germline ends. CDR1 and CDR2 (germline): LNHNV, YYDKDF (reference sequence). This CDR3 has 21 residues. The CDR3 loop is CATSSPLGPPRGQSVYSPLHF. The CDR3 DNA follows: TGTGCCACCAGCAGCCCTTTGGGGCCCCCCCGAGGACAGTCCGTTTATTCACCCCTCCACTTT.

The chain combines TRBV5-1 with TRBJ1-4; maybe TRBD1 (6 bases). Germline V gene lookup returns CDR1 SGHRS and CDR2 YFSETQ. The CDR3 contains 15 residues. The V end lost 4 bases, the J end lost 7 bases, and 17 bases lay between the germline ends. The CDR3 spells CASSPWTDSFEKLFF. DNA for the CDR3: TGCGCCAGCAGCCCCTGGACAGATAGTTTTGAAAAACTGTTTTTT.

The CDR3 DNA is TGTGCCAGCAGTTTCGTAGGGCTCGGCGAGCAGTACTTC. Its translation: CASSFVGLGEQYF. This chain uses TRBV28 with TRBJ2-7; D is ambiguous. This CDR3 comprises 13 residues. Germline values: CDR1 MDHEN, CDR2 SYDVKM. V lost 3 bases, J lost 6 bases, and 12 bases lay in between.

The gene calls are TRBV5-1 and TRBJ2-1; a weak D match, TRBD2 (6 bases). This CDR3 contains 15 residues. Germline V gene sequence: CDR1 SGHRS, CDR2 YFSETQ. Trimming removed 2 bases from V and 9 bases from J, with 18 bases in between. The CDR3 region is CASSFGTFRTSEQFF. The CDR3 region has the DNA TGCGCCAGCAGCTTCGGGACTTTCAGGACAAGTGAGCAGTTCTTC.

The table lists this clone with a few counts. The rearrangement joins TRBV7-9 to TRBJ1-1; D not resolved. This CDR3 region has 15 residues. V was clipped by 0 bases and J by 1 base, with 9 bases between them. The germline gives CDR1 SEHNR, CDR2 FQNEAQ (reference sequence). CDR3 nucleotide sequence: TGTGCCAGCAGCTTAGCGGCAGGAACGAACACTGAAGCTTTCTTT. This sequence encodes CASSLAAGTNTEAFF.

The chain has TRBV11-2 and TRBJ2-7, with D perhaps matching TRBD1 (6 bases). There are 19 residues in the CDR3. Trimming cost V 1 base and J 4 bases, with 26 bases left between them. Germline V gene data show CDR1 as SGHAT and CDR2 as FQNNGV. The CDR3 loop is CASSLAGPGDIIPPYEQYF. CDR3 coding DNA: TGTGCCAGCAGCTTAGCTGGCCCTGGGGACATCATACCACCGTACGAGCAGTACTTC.

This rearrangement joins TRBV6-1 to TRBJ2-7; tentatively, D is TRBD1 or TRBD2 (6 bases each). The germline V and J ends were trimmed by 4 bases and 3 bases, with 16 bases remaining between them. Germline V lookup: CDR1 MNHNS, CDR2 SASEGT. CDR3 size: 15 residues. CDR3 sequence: CASSGGDNGNYEQYF. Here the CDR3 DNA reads TGTGCCAGCAGTGGGGGGGACAACGGAAACTACGAGCAGTACTTC.

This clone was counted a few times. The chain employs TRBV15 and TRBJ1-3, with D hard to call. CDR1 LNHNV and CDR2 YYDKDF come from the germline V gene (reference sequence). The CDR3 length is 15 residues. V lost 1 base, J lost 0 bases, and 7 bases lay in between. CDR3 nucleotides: TGTGCCACCAGCAGAGGCATATCCTCTGGAAACACCATATATTTT. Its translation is CATSRGISSGNTIYF.

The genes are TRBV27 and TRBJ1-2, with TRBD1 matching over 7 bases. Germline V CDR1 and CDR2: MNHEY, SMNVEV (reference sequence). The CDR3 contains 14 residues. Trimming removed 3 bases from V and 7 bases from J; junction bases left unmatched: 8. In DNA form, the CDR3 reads TGTGCCAGCAGTTTTGGATCAGGGGGTTCTGGCTACACCTTC. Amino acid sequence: CASSFGSGGSGYTF.

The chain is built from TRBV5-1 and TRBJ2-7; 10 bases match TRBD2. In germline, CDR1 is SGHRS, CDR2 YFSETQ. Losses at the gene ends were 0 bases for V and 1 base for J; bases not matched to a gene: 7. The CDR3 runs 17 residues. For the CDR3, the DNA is TGCGCCAGCAGCTTGGAACGGACTAGCGGAGGATCCTACGAGCAGTACTTC. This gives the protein CASSLERTSGGSYEQYF.

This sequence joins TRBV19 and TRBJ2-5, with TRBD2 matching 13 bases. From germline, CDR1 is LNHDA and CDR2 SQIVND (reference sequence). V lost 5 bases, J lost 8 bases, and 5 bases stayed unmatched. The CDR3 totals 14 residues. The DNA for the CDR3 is TGTGCCAGTAGTCCGACTAGCGGGGGGACAACCCAGTACTTC. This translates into CASSPTSGGTTQYF.

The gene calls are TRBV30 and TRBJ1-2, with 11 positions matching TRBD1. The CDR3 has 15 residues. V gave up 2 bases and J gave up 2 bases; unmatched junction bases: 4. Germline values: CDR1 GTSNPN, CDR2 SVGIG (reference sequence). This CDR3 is CAWSPGTGGNYGYTF. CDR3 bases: TGTGCCTGGAGTCCCGGGACAGGGGGAAACTATGGCTACACCTTC.

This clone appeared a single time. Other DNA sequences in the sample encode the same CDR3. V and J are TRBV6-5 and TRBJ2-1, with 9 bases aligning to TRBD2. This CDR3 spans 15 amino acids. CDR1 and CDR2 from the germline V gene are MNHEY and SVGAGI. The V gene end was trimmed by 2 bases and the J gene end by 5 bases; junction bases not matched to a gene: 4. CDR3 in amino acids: CASSYAGGPNNEQFF. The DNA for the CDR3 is TGTGCCAGCAGTTACGCGGGGGGGCCGAACAATGAGCAGTTCTTC.

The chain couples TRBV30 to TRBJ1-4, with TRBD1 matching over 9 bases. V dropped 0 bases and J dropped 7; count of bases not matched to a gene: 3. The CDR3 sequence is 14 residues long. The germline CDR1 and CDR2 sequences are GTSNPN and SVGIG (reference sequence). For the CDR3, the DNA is TGTGCCTGGAGTGTGGGACAGGGACTTGAAAAACTGTTTTTT. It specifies CAWSVGQGLEKLFF.

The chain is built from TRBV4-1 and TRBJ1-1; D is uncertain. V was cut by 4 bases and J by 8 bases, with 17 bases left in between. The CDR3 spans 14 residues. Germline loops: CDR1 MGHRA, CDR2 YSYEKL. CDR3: CASSLYGGLLEAFF. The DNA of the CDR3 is TGCGCCAGCAGCCTATACGGCGGGCTCCTAGAAGCTTTCTTT.